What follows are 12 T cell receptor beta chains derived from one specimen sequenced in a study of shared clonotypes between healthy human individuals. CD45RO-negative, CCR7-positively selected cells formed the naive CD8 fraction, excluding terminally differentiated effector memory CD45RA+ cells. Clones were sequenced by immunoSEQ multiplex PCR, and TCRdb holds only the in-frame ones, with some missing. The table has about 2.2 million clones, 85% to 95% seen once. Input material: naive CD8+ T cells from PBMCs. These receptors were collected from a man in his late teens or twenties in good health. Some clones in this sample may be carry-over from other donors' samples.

The CDR3 region has the DNA TGTGCCAGTAGCGACAGGGCGGGAAACATTCAGTACTTC. Translating gives CASSDRAGNIQYF. V gene TRBV19 combines with J gene TRBJ2-4; 7 bases are a match to TRBD1. The CDR3 totals 13 residues. Germline loops: CDR1 LNHDA, CDR2 SQIVND (reference sequence). The V and J ends lost 6 bases and 6 bases, in that order; junction bases with no gene match: 5.

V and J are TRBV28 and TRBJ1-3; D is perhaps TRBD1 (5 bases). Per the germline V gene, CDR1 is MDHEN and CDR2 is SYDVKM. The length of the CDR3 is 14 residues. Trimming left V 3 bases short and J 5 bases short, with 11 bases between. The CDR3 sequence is CASSFEEGRNTIYF. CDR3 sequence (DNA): TGTGCCAGCAGTTTTGAGGAGGGGAGAAACACCATATATTTT. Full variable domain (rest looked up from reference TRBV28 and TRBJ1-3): DVKVTQSSRYLVKRTGEKVFLECVQDMDHENMFWYRQDPGLGLRLIYFSYDVKMKEKGDIPEGYSVSREKKERFSLILESASTNQTSMYLCASSFEEGRNTIYFGEGSWLTVV.

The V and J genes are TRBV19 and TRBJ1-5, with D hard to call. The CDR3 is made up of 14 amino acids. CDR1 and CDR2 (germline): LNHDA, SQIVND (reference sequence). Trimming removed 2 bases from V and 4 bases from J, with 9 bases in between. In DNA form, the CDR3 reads TGTGCCAGTAGTATAACACACCCTAATCAGCCCCAGCATTTT. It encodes CASSITHPNQPQHF.

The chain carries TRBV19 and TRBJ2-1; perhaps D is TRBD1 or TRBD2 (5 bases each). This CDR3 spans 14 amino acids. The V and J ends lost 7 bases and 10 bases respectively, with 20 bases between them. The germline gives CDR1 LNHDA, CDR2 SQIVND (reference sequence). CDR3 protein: CASKLRASLLEQFF. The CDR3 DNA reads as TGTGCCAGTAAGCTCAGGGCTAGCCTGCTGGAGCAGTTCTTC.

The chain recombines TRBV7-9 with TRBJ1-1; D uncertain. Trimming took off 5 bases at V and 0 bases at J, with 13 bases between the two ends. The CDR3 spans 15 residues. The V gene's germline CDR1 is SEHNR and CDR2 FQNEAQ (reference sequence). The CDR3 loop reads CASSTRLRLNTEAFF. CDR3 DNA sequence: TGTGCCAGCAGCACGAGACTGAGATTGAACACTGAAGCTTTCTTT. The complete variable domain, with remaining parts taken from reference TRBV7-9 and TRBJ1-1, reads DTGVSQNPRHKITKRGQNVTFRCDPISEHNRLYWYRQTLGQGPEFLTYFQNEAQLEKSRLLSDRFSAERPKGSFSTLEIQRTEQGDSAMYLCASSTRLRLNTEAFFGQGTRLTVV.

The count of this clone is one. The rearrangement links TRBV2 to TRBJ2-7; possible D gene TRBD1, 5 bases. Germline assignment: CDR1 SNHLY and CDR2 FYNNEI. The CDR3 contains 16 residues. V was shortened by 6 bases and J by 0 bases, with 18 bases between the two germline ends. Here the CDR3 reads CASSSSRENPSYEQYF. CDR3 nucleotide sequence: TGTGCCAGCAGCTCCTCCAGGGAAAACCCCTCCTACGAGCAGTACTTC.

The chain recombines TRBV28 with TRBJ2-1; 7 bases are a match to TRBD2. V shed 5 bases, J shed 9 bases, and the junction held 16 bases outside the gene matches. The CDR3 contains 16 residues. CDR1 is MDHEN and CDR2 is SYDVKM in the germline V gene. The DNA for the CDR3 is TGTGCCAGCAGTCCGGGCCGTAGGGGAGGGCCTTTTGAGCAGTTCTTC. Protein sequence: CASSPGRRGGPFEQFF.

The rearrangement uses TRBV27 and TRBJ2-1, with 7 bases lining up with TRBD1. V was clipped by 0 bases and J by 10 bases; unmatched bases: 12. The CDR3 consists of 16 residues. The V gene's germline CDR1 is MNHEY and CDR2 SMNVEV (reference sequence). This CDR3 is CASSLSEQGLSVEQFF. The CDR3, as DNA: TGTGCCAGCAGTTTATCGGAACAGGGGCTTAGCGTGGAGCAGTTCTTC.

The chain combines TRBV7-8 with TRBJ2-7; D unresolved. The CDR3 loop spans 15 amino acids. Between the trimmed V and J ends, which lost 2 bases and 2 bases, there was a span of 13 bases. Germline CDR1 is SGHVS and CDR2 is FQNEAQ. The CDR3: CASSLLSRTAYEQYF. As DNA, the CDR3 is TGTGCCAGCAGCTTACTATCCAGGACCGCCTACGAGCAGTACTTC.

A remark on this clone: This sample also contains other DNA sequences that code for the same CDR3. CDR3 sequence reads: CASSLNNEQFF. The DNA for the CDR3 is TGTGCCAGCAGCCTAAACAATGAGCAGTTCTTC. The chain carries TRBV28 and TRBJ2-1; no clear D. V lost 6 bases and J 5 bases, leaving 5 bases between the germline ends. Germline values: CDR1 MDHEN, CDR2 SYDVKM. This CDR3 contains 11 residues. Filled out from reference TRBV28 and TRBJ2-1, the complete variable domain reads DVKVTQSSRYLVKRTGEKVFLECVQDMDHENMFWYRQDPGLGLRLIYFSYDVKMKEKGDIPEGYSVSREKKERFSLILESASTNQTSMYLCASSLNNEQFFGPGTRLTVL.

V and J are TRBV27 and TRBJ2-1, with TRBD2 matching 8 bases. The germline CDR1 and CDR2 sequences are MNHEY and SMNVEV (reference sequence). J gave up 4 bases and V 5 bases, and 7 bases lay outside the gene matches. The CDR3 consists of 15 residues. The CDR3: CASSRQERGYNEQFF. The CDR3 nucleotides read TGTGCCAGCAGTCGTCAGGAGCGGGGGTACAATGAGCAGTTCTTC.

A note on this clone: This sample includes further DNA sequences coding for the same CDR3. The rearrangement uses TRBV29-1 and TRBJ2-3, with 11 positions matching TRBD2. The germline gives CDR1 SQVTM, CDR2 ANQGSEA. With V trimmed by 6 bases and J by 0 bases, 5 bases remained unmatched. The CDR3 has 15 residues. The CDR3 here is CSVVRTSGSTDTQYF. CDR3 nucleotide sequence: TGCAGCGTCGTCAGGACTAGCGGGAGCACAGATACGCAGTATTTT.